This T cell receptor (beta chain) was retrieved from a study of T cells in Graves' hyperthyroidism and ophthalmopathy. Notes on the study in general: A 13 V-J model separated ophthalmopathy from stable hyperthyroidism. Most thyroid clonotypes expanded above 0.001 were also detected in blood.

Researchers took RNA transcripts and amplified the TCR beta CDR3 regions from them. With the HTBI primer set, the TCR CDR3 went through a first round of RT-PCR. TCRdb re-called the multiplex PCR reads through MiXCR, storing one row per CDR3 protein. The repertoire has approximately 530,000 distinct CDR3 sequences, nearly 20% of them found once; the top ten carry roughly 50%. This clonotype was found a few times. Its antigen remains unknown. Germline loops: CDR1 SGHRS, CDR2 YFSETQ. V lost 4 bases to trimming and J lost 2 bases, with 19 bases between them. The CDR3 length is 16 residues. Sequencing used blood. This chain uses TRBV5-1 with TRBJ2-7; D tentatively fits TRBD1 or TRBD2 (5 bases each). The origin of this receptor is a middle-aged man with Graves' ophthalmopathy. The CDR3: CASSPRRGVRAYEQYF. In nucleotides, the CDR3 is TGCGCCAGCAGCCCCAGGCGAGGGGTCAGGGCCTACGAGCAGTACTTC.